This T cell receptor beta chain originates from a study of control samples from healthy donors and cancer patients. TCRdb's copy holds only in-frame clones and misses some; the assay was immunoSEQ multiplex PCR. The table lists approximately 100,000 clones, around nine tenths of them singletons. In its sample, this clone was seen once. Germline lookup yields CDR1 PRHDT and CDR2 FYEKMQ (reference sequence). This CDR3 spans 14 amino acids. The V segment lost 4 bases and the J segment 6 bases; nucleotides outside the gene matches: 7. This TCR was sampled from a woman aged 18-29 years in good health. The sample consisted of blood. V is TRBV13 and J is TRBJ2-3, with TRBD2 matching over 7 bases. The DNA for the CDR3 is TGTGCCAGCAGCTATAGGACTAGGGACGATACGCAGTATTTT. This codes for CASSYRTRDDTQYF.